The rows below give T cell receptor beta chains drawn from one sample of a study of T-cell memory formation after mild COVID-19. TCRdb recomputed calls from the 5' RACE reads with MiXCR, one row per CDR3 protein. The repertoire includes 450,000 to 650,000 distinct CDR3 sequences, about a sixth of them detected once, and about 11% sits in the top ten. What was sequenced was PBMCs or a T cell subset sorted from them (not recorded which). These receptor sequences come from an adult woman who had mild COVID-19 (a few samples of this study predate the infection). Cell type and time point are not known. CDR3s include the opening cysteine and the closing phenylalanine or tryptophan. A D gene is named only where the DNA matches it firmly. Not every row has a clone size; where given, it reads once, few, many or a size class.

CDR3 protein,CDR3 DNA,D gene,clone size,J gene,V gene
CAKSGTGISYEQYF,TGTGCCAAATCCGGGACAGGGATTTCCTACGAGCAGTACTTC,TRBD1,few,TRBJ2-7,TRBV6-5
CSARVLGWGSRGDEQYF,TGCAGTGCTAGAGTTTTGGGTTGGGGCAGTCGCGGAGACGAGCAGTACTTC,-,-,TRBJ2-7,TRBV20-1
CASSFRGTDTEAFF,TGTGCCAGCAGCTTCCGCGGGACCGACACTGAAGCTTTCTTT,-,few,TRBJ1-1,TRBV5-4
CASSQVAASGNYGYTF,TGTGCCAGCAGCCAAGTTGCGGCCAGTGGAAACTATGGCTACACCTTC,-,few,TRBJ1-2,TRBV3-1
CASSGGRTPPHYEQYF,TGTGCCAGCTCGGGTGGGAGGACTCCGCCACACTACGAGCAGTACTTC,-,few,TRBJ2-7,TRBV6-2/TRBV6-3
CATSDSGQGRSNTEAFF,TGTGCCACCAGTGATTCCGGACAGGGGCGGTCGAACACTGAAGCTTTCTTT,TRBD1,-,TRBJ1-1,TRBV24-1
CASSMGQLYEQYF,TGTGCCAGCAGCATGGGACAGCTCTACGAGCAGTACTTC,TRBD1,many,TRBJ2-7,TRBV5-4
CASSIRLRSEQYF,TGTGCCAGTAGTATTCGACTGCGTAGCGAGCAGTACTTC,-,-,TRBJ2-7,TRBV19
CAISRGLGAEAFF,TGTGCCATCAGTAGGGGGCTCGGTGCTGAAGCTTTCTTT,TRBD1,few,TRBJ1-1,TRBV10-3
CASSLMGGDQPQHF,TGTGCCAGCAGTTTGATGGGGGGGGATCAGCCCCAGCATTTT,-,few,TRBJ1-5,TRBV12-3/TRBV12-4